This TCR beta chain was retrieved from a study of PD-1 blockade in classical Hodgkin lymphoma. Time point meaning: newly diagnosed, previously untreated cHL patient sample. Investigators isolated CD4+ T cells from thawed PBMCs through magnetic negative selection. Untreated, newly diagnosed classical Hodgkin lymphoma PBMCs served for comparison. Comment on this clone: Its target is unknown.

The study, taken as a whole, reports: As was reported, newly diagnosed patients showed lower baseline TCR diversity than healthy donors did. Reasons behind the repertoire differences stay unclear, perhaps disease activity or earlier therapy.

Clones were sequenced by immunoSEQ multiplex PCR, and TCRdb holds only the in-frame ones, with some missing. The sample has about 34,000 clones, roughly 90% seen once. The sample taken for sequencing was CD4+ T cells from blood. This clonotype originated in a human donor with classical Hodgkin lymphoma.

In nucleotides, the CDR3 is TGCGCCAGCAGCCAACAGGGAGCTAACTATGGCTACACCTTC. It specifies CASSQQGANYGYTF. The chain joins TRBV4-1 to TRBJ1-2; a weak D match, TRBD1 (5 bases). V was clipped by 2 bases and J by 0 bases, with 7 bases between them. Germline V gene sequence: CDR1 MGHRA, CDR2 YSYEKL. The CDR3 has 14 amino acids.